This TCR beta chain was retrieved from a study of OX40 agonist ivuxolimab in advanced cancers. Regarding this clone: What it binds is not known.

Findings of the study overall: At doses 0.1 to 3.0 mg/kg, CD4+ and CD8+ clones expanded.

Libraries were prepared by immunoSEQ multiplex PCR; TCRdb keeps only in-frame clonotypes and omits some of them. The table records about 59,000 clones, 75% to 90% of them present only once. Germline CDR1 is MDHEN and CDR2 is SYDVKM. This CDR3 spans 15 amino acids. Trimming took 3 bases from V and 6 from J; bases not matched to a gene: 8. This sequence joins TRBV28 and TRBJ2-1; TRBD2 agrees at 7 bases. The receptor's source is an adult with an advanced solid tumor such as melanoma, head and neck, liver or kidney cancer. Sequencing used CD4+ or CD8+ T cells sorted from blood, obtained in a trial of the OX40 agonist ivuxolimab. CDR3 sequence (DNA): TGTGCCAGCAGTTTCGAGCGGGATTCGCGCAATGAGCAGTTCTTC. Translation: CASSFERDSRNEQFF.